The rows below give T cell receptor beta chains drawn from one sample of a study of T cells in Graves' hyperthyroidism and ophthalmopathy. MiXCR, applied by TCRdb to the multiplex PCR reads, yields one record per CDR3 protein. Of a few hundred thousand distinct CDR3 sequences listed, 46% are singletons. The source material was peripheral blood or thyroid tissue (not recorded which). These receptors all come from a woman aged 18-29 years with Graves' hyperthyroidism. Both conserved end residues are part of each CDR3. A D gene is named only where the DNA matches it firmly. Clone size is stated in some rows and not others, as once, few, many or a class when expanded.

CSVEGGGWGYTF,TGCAGCGTTGAAGGCGGGGGCTGGGGCTACACCTTC,.,TRBJ1-2,.,12,TRBV29-1
CATSSPSGTSETQYF,TGTGCCACCAGCAGCCCTTCCGGGACAAGCGAGACCCAGTACTTC,.,TRBJ2-5,.,15,TRBV15
CSVKPDYTF,TGCAGCGTTAAACCTGACTACACCTTC,.,TRBJ1-2,once,9,TRBV29-1
CSLEPHEAEAFF,TGCAGCTTAGAACCACACGAGGCTGAAGCTTTCTTT,.,TRBJ1-1,.,12,TRBV29-1
CASSSNENTEAFF,TGCGCCAGCAGCTCGAACGAGAACACTGAAGCTTTCTTT,.,TRBJ1-1,.,13,TRBV5-1
CSAHRAREQYF,TGCAGTGCCCACCGTGCGAGGGAGCAGTACTTC,.,TRBJ2-5,.,11,TRBV20-1
CASSSPASVNSPLHF,TGTGCCAGCAGCTCCCCTGCCTCGGTAAATTCACCCCTCCACTTT,.,TRBJ1-6,.,15,TRBV4-2
CASAMGQPERGYTF,TGTGCCAGTGCAATGGGACAGCCCGAGAGGGGCTACACCTTC,TRBD1,TRBJ1-2,.,14,TRBV19
CAANRGETGELFF,TGTGCCGCAAACAGGGGAGAAACCGGGGAGCTGTTTTTT,TRBD1,TRBJ2-2,many,13,TRBV10-3
CASSLQVGGTYEQYF,TGTGCCAGCAGCTTACAGGTGGGAGGGACCTACGAGCAGTACTTC,TRBD2,TRBJ2-7,few,15,TRBV7-3
CASSAPGRKQPQHF,TGCGCCAGCAGCGCCCCTGGGAGGAAACAGCCCCAGCATTTT,.,TRBJ1-5,many,14,TRBV4-1
CSVLGQHQETQYF,TGCAGCGTCCTGGGACAGCACCAAGAGACCCAGTACTTC,TRBD1,TRBJ2-5,.,13,TRBV29-1
CASSLDSNEQYF,TGTGCCAGCAGCCTCGACAGTAATGAGCAGTACTTC,.,TRBJ2-7,.,12,TRBV12-3/TRBV12-4
CASSLWAGGSYGYTF,TGTGCCAGCAGCTTATGGGCAGGGGGGAGCTATGGCTACACCTTC,TRBD1,TRBJ1-2,.,15,TRBV7-8
CASSFGRGDYGYTF,TGTGCCAGCAGCTTCGGCAGGGGAGACTATGGCTACACCTTC,.,TRBJ1-2,.,14,TRBV7-9
CASSYSASSPYEQYF,TGTGCCAGCAGTTACTCCGCGAGTTCTCCCTACGAGCAGTACTTC,.,TRBJ2-7,many,15,TRBV6-6
CSVEGGSVHEHF,TGCAGCGTTGAAGGCGGGAGCGTACACGAGCATTTT,.,TRBJ1-5,few,12,TRBV29-1
CAISAPLSWEANYGYTF,TGTGCCATCAGTGCTCCTCTAAGCTGGGAAGCTAACTATGGCTACACCTTC,.,TRBJ1-2,.,17,TRBV10-3
CASSYIGQKETQYF,TGTGCCAGCAGTTACATTGGACAGAAAGAGACCCAGTACTTC,.,TRBJ2-5,few,14,TRBV6-5
CASSLKLAGAVGEQFF,TGTGCCAGCAGCTTAAAGCTAGCGGGAGCAGTCGGTGAGCAGTTCTTC,TRBD2,TRBJ2-1,.,16,TRBV7-2
CASVRGTGGPYEQYF,TGTGCCAGCGTGCGGGGGACAGGGGGCCCCTACGAGCAGTACTTC,TRBD1,TRBJ2-7,once,15,TRBV11-2
CAISESGDQETQYF,TGTGCCATCAGTGAGTCTGGCGACCAAGAGACCCAGTACTTC,.,TRBJ2-5,.,14,TRBV10-3
CASSQDNSGLKAFF,TGTGCCAGCAGCCAAGATAATTCAGGGCTAAAAGCTTTCTTT,.,TRBJ1-1,many,14,TRBV3-1
CAMTGAETQYF,TGTGCCATGACAGGGGCAGAGACCCAGTACTTC,TRBD1,TRBJ2-5,many,11,TRBV19
CSARDGAGGRQTQYF,TGCAGTGCTAGAGATGGGGCGGGAGGGCGCCAGACCCAGTACTTC,TRBD2,TRBJ2-5,.,15,TRBV20-1
CASSGNIQETQYF,TGCGCCAGCAGTGGAAACATTCAAGAGACCCAGTACTTC,.,TRBJ2-5,.,13,TRBV10-1
CASSALTIYNEQYF,TGTGCCAGCAGCGCCCTCACTATATACAATGAGCAGTACTTC,.,TRBJ2-7,.,14,TRBV7-9
CSVLSTGNSYEQYF,TGCAGCGTTCTATCGACAGGAAACTCCTACGAGCAGTACTTC,.,TRBJ2-7,many,14,TRBV29-1
CASSGGTGNTIYF,TGTGCCAGCAGTGGTGGGACTGGAAACACCATATATTTT,.,TRBJ1-3,many,13,TRBV25-1
CSARGLVAGVHEQYF,TGCAGTGCTAGGGGGCTGGTAGCGGGAGTTCATGAGCAGTACTTC,TRBD2,TRBJ2-7,.,15,TRBV20-1
CATEEQGARSRIQHF,TGTGCCACCGAGGAACAGGGGGCCAGAAGTAGGATCCAGCATTTT,TRBD1,TRBJ1-5,.,15,TRBV15
CASGVDFYGYTF,TGTGCTAGTGGGGTGGACTTTTACGGCTACACCTTC,.,TRBJ1-2,many,12,TRBV12-5
CASSREWLLGNEQFF,TGTGCCAGCAGCCGGGAATGGCTATTAGGGAATGAGCAGTTCTTC,.,TRBJ2-1,.,15,TRBV7-2
CASSESVNYGYAF,TGCGCCAGCAGTGAGAGCGTTAACTATGGCTACGCCTTC,.,TRBJ1-2,many,13,TRBV10-2
CASSYGDNNQPQHF,TGTGCCAGCAGCTATGGGGACAACAATCAGCCCCAGCATTTT,.,TRBJ1-5,many,14,TRBV7-9
CASSGQSTGELFF,TGTGCCAGCAGCGGACAGTCCACCGGGGAGCTGTTTTTT,.,TRBJ2-2,many,13,TRBV11-2
CASSSGLAGEINEQYF,TGTGCCAGCAGCTCCGGACTAGCGGGAGAAATAAACGAGCAGTACTTC,TRBD2,TRBJ2-7,.,16,TRBV7-9
CASSDSWNEQFF,TGTGCCAGCAGTGATTCATGGAATGAGCAGTTCTTC,.,TRBJ2-1,.,12,TRBV25-1
CAISAGGAGTGELFF,TGTGCCATCAGTGCAGGGGGCGCCGGCACCGGGGAGCTGTTTTTT,TRBD1,TRBJ2-2,.,15,TRBV10-3
CASSKDYRDEAFF,TGTGCCAGCAGCAAAGATTACAGGGACGAAGCTTTCTTT,.,TRBJ1-1,many,13,TRBV11-3
CASSVQDPTYEQYF,TGCGCCAGCAGCGTCCAGGACCCTACCTACGAGCAGTACTTC,.,TRBJ2-7,many,14,TRBV5-1
CASSPGGQVGQYF,TGTGCCAGCAGCCCCGGAGGGCAGGTCGGGCAGTATTTT,.,TRBJ2-3,.,13,TRBV7-2
CASSLQPRAKNIQYF,TGTGCCAGCAGCTTACAGCCGCGAGCCAAAAACATTCAGTACTTC,.,TRBJ2-4,few,15,TRBV7-2
CAWSRSGTGKMNF,TGTGCCTGGAGTAGATCCGGGACAGGAAAAATGAACTTC,TRBD1,TRBJ1-2,.,13,TRBV30
CASSDRATVLTF,TGTGCCAGCAGCGACAGGGCCACCGTCCTGACTTTC,TRBD1,TRBJ2-6,.,12,TRBV7-9
CASSLSGLTEAFF,TGTGCCAGCAGTTTGTCGGGGCTCACTGAAGCTTTCTTT,.,TRBJ1-1,many,13,TRBV12-3/TRBV12-4
CAGLATGNYGYTIYF,TGTGCCGGATTAGCGACGGGAAACTATGGCTACACCATATATTTT,.,TRBJ1-3,.,15,TRBV2
CSAHSARGPAEAFF,TGCAGCGCCCACTCAGCTCGCGGCCCCGCTGAAGCTTTCTTT,.,TRBJ1-1,.,14,TRBV29-1
CASSQEKGDRPYNSPLHF,TGCGCCAGCAGCCAGGAGAAAGGGGACAGGCCTTATAATTCACCCCTCCACTTT,TRBD1,TRBJ1-6,.,18,TRBV4-1
CASSLKGSVDYTIYF,TGTGCCAGCAGCTTAAAGGGTTCTGTGGACTACACCATATATTTT,.,TRBJ1-3,.,15,TRBV7-8
CASSPSLTLGNEQFF,TGTGCCAGCAGCCCTTCACTGACCCTGGGGAATGAGCAGTTCTTC,.,TRBJ2-1,.,15,TRBV9
CSDGQRTEAFF,TGCAGCGATGGACAGCGCACTGAAGCTTTCTTT,.,TRBJ1-1,.,11,TRBV29-1
CSVETRLSEQFF,TGCAGCGTTGAAACTAGATTGTCTGAGCAGTTCTTC,.,TRBJ2-1,.,12,TRBV29-1
CASSLEQHSGNTIYF,TGCGCCAGCAGCTTGGAACAGCACTCTGGAAACACCATATATTTT,.,TRBJ1-3,many,15,TRBV5-1
CSVEQGTYNEQFF,TGCAGCGTTGAACAGGGGACCTACAATGAGCAGTTCTTC,.,TRBJ2-1,.,13,TRBV29-1
CASSLGQGTSQPQYF,TGTGCCAGCAGCTTGGGACAGGGGACAAGCCAGCCCCAGTACTTC,TRBD1,TRBJ2-5,.,15,TRBV5-6
CAISEALTGGVELFF,TGTGCCATCAGTGAGGCTTTAACAGGGGGCGTAGAACTGTTTTTT,TRBD1,TRBJ1-4,.,15,TRBV10-3
CASSLGGVLPGTEAF,TGTGCCAGCAGCTTGGGGGGGGTGTTACCAGGCACTGAAGCTTTC,.,TRBJ2-6,once,15,TRBV5-4
CATSTHRTEISYEQYF,TGTGCCACCTCAACTCACAGGACGGAAATCTCCTACGAGCAGTACTTC,.,TRBJ2-7,few,16,TRBV27
CASSEGQINYGYTF,TGTGCCAGCAGCGAGGGACAGATTAACTATGGCTACACCTTC,TRBD1,TRBJ1-2,many,14,TRBV5-6